The 12 T cell receptor beta chains listed next were all sequenced from one sample in a study of a mutant IDH1 vaccine in newly diagnosed glioma. This sample's time point: week 5, during vaccination. Every single dose of the vaccine, 300 ug of mutant IDH1 20-mer peptide, came with topical imiquimod. Their cognate antigens are unknown. TCRdb's copy holds only in-frame clones and misses some; the assay was immunoSEQ multiplex PCR. This repertoire shows over 45,000 clones, 84% found once; its top ten account for 7% to 8.5%. The sequencing here drew on PBMCs, taken from a glioma patient whose treatment included an IDH1 peptide vaccine. The receptors here all came from a woman between 45 and 60 years old with glioma.

This clone appeared a single time. The gene calls are TRBV27 and TRBJ1-5; TRBD1 matches at 10 bases. Germline V gene sequence: CDR1 MNHEY, CDR2 SMNVEV (reference sequence). The junction had 6 bases not matched to a gene; V was cut back by 3 bases and J by 7 bases. The CDR3 spans 15 residues. The CDR3 DNA sequence: TGTGCCAGCAGTTTCCTTGGACAGGGGGGACAGCCCCAGCATTTT. Protein: CASSFLGQGGQPQHF.

The chain employs TRBV5-1 and TRBJ1-1; 7 positions match TRBD1. Trimming took 4 bases from V and 7 from J; bases not matched to a gene: 13. Germline-derived CDR1 and CDR2 are SGHRS and YFSETQ. This CDR3 spans 15 amino acids. The CDR3 nucleotides are TGCGCCAGCAGCGTAGAACAGGGGCAGAGCGTTGAAGCTTTCTTT. Its protein is CASSVEQGQSVEAFF.

The chain couples TRBV6-7 to TRBJ2-5; D gene unclear. TRBV6-7 is filed as an ORF, its function uncertain. V dropped 0 bases and J dropped 5 bases, with 16 bases sitting between them. This CDR3 region has 16 residues. CDR3 region: CASSYSFPMMRETQYF. The CDR3 DNA sequence: TGTGCCAGCAGTTACTCCTTTCCTATGATGAGGGAGACCCAGTACTTC.

The chain combines TRBV7-6 with TRBJ2-5; D unresolved. Germline lookup yields CDR1 SGHVS and CDR2 FNYEAQ. Between the trimmed V and J ends, which lost 3 bases and 5 bases, there was a span of 13 bases. The CDR3 is made up of 14 amino acids. CDR3 loop: CASSLPGVQETQYF. CDR3 sequence (DNA): TGTGCCAGCAGCTTGCCAGGAGTTCAGGAGACCCAGTACTTC.

V usage is TRBV14 and J usage is TRBJ2-3; 8 bases align to TRBD2. V lost 1 base to trimming and J lost 4 bases; unmatched junction nucleotides: 7. The CDR3 sequence is 16 residues long. Germline values: CDR1 SGHDN, CDR2 FVKESK. CDR3 protein: CASSQVGAGAADTQYF. The CDR3 nucleotides read TGTGCCAGCAGCCAAGTAGGAGCGGGGGCGGCAGATACGCAGTATTTT.

The V call is TRBV6-5, the J call TRBJ1-2; weak D call: TRBD1 (5 bases). Germline assignment: CDR1 MNHEY and CDR2 SVGAGI. CDR3 size: 15 residues. V lost 4 bases and J lost 4, with 16 bases in between. CDR3 loop: CASSSTGQSLYGYTF. DNA for the CDR3: TGTGCCAGCAGTTCAACGGGGCAGAGTCTCTATGGCTACACCTTC.

The J gene is TRBJ1-2, the V gene TRBV9, with a tentative D call TRBD1 (5 bases). CDR3 length equals 14 residues. Between the trimmed V and J ends, which lost 1 base and 3 bases, there was a span of 10 bases. The V gene's germline CDR1 is SGDLS and CDR2 YYNGEE. CDR3 residues: CASSVHDSYYGYTF. CDR3 in DNA: TGTGCCAGCAGCGTACACGACAGTTACTATGGCTACACCTTC.

In regard to this clone: Other DNA sequences of this sample code for an identical CDR3. This sequence joins TRBV19 and TRBJ2-7; 7 nucleotides match TRBD1. V lost 6 bases to trimming and J lost 1 base; unmatched junction nucleotides: 6. Germline assignment: CDR1 LNHDA and CDR2 SQIVND (reference sequence). This CDR3 spans 14 amino acids. DNA of the CDR3: TGTGCCAGTAGCCCCGGGACAGAGTCCTACGAGCAGTACTTC. The encoded protein is CASSPGTESYEQYF.

On this clone itself: One end of the junction fails to match germline, which may point to a read error. This chain connects TRBV6-1 to TRBJ1-1; 7 positions match TRBD1. The CDR3 runs to 17 residues. Germline loops: CDR1 MNHNS, CDR2 SASEGT. This CDR3 reads CASSEAGRPSGGIEAFF. In DNA form, the CDR3 reads TGTGCTAGCAGTGAAGCAGGCAGACCCTCAGGGGGAATTGAAGCTTTCTTT.

The chain has TRBV18 and TRBJ1-1; 9 bases are a match to TRBD1. Trimming at V came to 9 bases and at J to 11 bases, leaving 7 bases not matched to a gene. The CDR3 extends over 11 amino acids. Looked up from germline, CDR1 is KGHSH and CDR2 is LQKENI. The CDR3 nucleotides are TGTGCCAGTACACTAGGACAGGGGGCTTTCTTT. Protein: CASTLGQGAFF. Full variable domain (remainder filled in from reference TRBV18 and TRBJ1-1): NAGVMQNPRHLVRRRGQEARLRCSPMKGHSHVYWYRQLPEEGLKFMVYLQKENIIDESGMPKERFSAEFPKEGPSILRIQQVVRGDSAAYFCASTLGQGAFFGQGTRLTVV.

V usage is TRBV7-2 and J usage is TRBJ2-7; tentative D call: TRBD1 (7 bases). The germline V and J ends were trimmed by 5 bases and 0 bases, with 14 bases remaining between them. Germline V gene sequence: CDR1 SGHTA, CDR2 FQGNSA. This CDR3 has 15 amino acids. CDR3 bases: TGTGCCAGCAGCCACTCAGGGGGGAGCTCCTACGAGCAGTACTTC. Encoded protein: CASSHSGGSSYEQYF.

The chain is built from TRBV30 and TRBJ2-2; D unclear. Deletions cut 4 bases from V and 1 base from J, with 1 base between. This CDR3 is built from 11 residues. CDR1 GTSNPN and CDR2 SVGIG come from the germline V gene (reference sequence). The CDR3 DNA sequence: TGTGCCTGGATGAACACCGGGGAGCTGTTTTTT. It specifies CAWMNTGELFF.